This T cell receptor beta chain was found in a study of PD-1 blockade in classical Hodgkin lymphoma. Relapses following autologous stem cell transplantation were seen in all patients, with brentuximab vedotin exposure varying. Thawed PBMCs were the source of CD4+ T cells, purified by magnetic negative selection. The CDR3 length is 13 residues. V gave up 1 base and J gave up 5 bases, with 9 bases separating them. CDR1 is MNHNY and CDR2 is SVGAGI in the germline V gene (reference sequence). Using immunoSEQ multiplex PCR, the repertoire was profiled, and TCRdb retains in-frame clones only, with some absent. This sample yields more than 25,000 clones, of which less than 90% are seen a single time; approximately 2.4% belongs to the top ten.

The chain combines TRBV6-6 with TRBJ2-7, with D tentatively TRBD2 (6 bases). Sequenced material: CD4+ T cells from blood, taken at baseline. This clonotype was sampled from a human donor with classical Hodgkin lymphoma. The CDR3: CASSYWRGNEQYF. The CDR3 DNA follows: TGTGCCAGCAGTTACTGGCGGGGTAACGAGCAGTACTTC.